This T cell receptor (beta chain) was captured in a study of early T cells in non-severe SARS-CoV-2 infection. Across the whole study: Bulk RNA taken from unsorted whole blood was sequenced, leaving chains unpaired. Findings and limits, study-wide: VDJdb matching, biased toward anti-spike CD8 responses, missed private and CD4 specificities.

The CDR3 consists of 13 residues. CDR1 and CDR2 from the germline V gene are SEHNR and FQNEAQ (reference sequence). The V and J ends lost 5 bases and 8 bases respectively, with 13 bases between them. Attachment of unique molecular identifiers was made to individual cDNA molecules. TCRdb re-called the 5' RACE reads through MiXCR, storing one row per CDR3 protein. The repertoire includes about 70,000 distinct CDR3 sequences, approximately 11% of them detected once, and around 4.7% sits in the top ten. This clonotype was counted many times. The antigen is undetermined. J is TRBJ2-1 and V is TRBV7-9; D not resolved. Sequencing was carried out using whole blood. This TCR was recovered from an adult who was a healthcare worker with PCR-confirmed SARS-CoV-2 infection or an uninfected control (not recorded which). For the CDR3, the DNA is TGTGCCAGCAGCGTTACTAACTTCCATGAGCAGTTCTTC. It specifies CASSVTNFHEQFF.